This T cell receptor (beta chain) was obtained from a study of T-cell memory formation after mild COVID-19. Looking at the study overall: Most TCR clusters belonged to a single donor.

Germline-derived CDR1 and CDR2 are SSHAT and FNYEAQ (reference sequence). CDR3 length: 14 residues. TCRdb reprocessed the 5' RACE reads with MiXCR, giving one entry per CDR3 protein. This sample carries 150,000 to 200,000 distinct CDR3 sequences, around a third of them seen once, and the ten largest clones take more than 10%. General study results and limits: Contracting clones from day 15 to 85 showed balanced CD4/CD8; later expanders favored CD4+.

This clonotype was found a few times. Its antigen is undetermined. One end of the junction fails to match germline, which may point to a read error. This receptor was identified in an adult woman who had mild COVID-19 (a few samples of this study predate the infection). Cell type and time point are not known. Sequenced: PBMCs or a T cell subset sorted from them (not recorded which). The chain combines TRBV7-7 with TRBJ1-1, with a possible D match to TRBD1 (5 bases). The CDR3 sequence is CASSPMGGNTEAFF. Written as DNA, the CDR3 is TGTGCTAGCAGCCCCATGGGGGGGAACACTGAAGCTTTCTTT.